This TCR beta chain was found in a study of siplizumab effects on memory and regulatory T cells. Study-wide results and caveats: Greater diversity than memory cells seemed evident in naive T cells, which also appeared to be major alloresponse contributors.

Sequenced by immunoSEQ multiplex PCR; TCRdb stores in-frame clones only, minus some. The table has fewer than 65,000 clones, roughly 93% seen once. The CDR3 totals 17 residues. The germline V gene has CDR1 SEHNR and CDR2 FQNEAQ (reference sequence). V lost 5 bases and J lost 2; bases outside the gene matches: 6. As for this clone: Its antigen remains unknown.

Material for sequencing was CD8+ T cells sorted from blood. This TCR derives from a human donor in good health. V gene TRBV7-9 combines with J gene TRBJ1-4; 12 bases align to TRBD1. CDR3 DNA sequence: TGTGCCAGCAGCCTCCTCGGGACAGGGGGCACTAATGAAAAACTGTTTTTT. Translated: CASSLLGTGGTNEKLFF.